This TCR beta chain was profiled in a study of blood T cell repertoires in COVID-19. On the study more broadly: Samples came from the United States, Italy and Spain, spanning acute and convalescent COVID-19.

Per the original data handling: Nucleated cell number was recorded as an estimate derived from reference gene primer amplification. Clones were read by immunoSEQ multiplex PCR, and TCRdb kept only the in-frame ones, dropping some. The DNA was the basis for D and trimming; V, J and clone size are from that table. Here the sample spans over 30,000 clones, roughly 89% being singletons. Germline V gene data show CDR1 as MDHEN and CDR2 as SYDVKM. The CDR3 loop spans 16 amino acids. With 6 bases removed from V and 0 bases from J, the gap between germline ends came to 17 bases. Sequenced input: peripheral blood. The V gene is TRBV28, the J gene TRBJ1-1, with D perhaps TRBD1 (6 bases). This receptor was identified in a man aged 70-80 years with active COVID-19. CDR3 residues: CASSLTGSQMNTEAFF. The DNA of the CDR3 is TGTGCCAGCAGCCTTACAGGGAGCCAGATGAACACTGAAGCTTTCTTT.